A single sample is the source of the 30 T cell receptor beta chains below, sequenced in a study of T cells in Graves' hyperthyroidism and ophthalmopathy. Amplification of TCR beta CDR3 regions was performed using RNA transcripts as template. The study used the HTBI primer set for a first-round RT-PCR of the TCR CDR3. TCRdb recomputed calls from the multiplex PCR reads with MiXCR, one row per CDR3 protein. Of about 620,000 distinct CDR3 sequences in the sample, under 20% were seen once. Sequenced sample: blood. The receptors derive from a woman between 25 and 40 years old with Graves' hyperthyroidism.

V and J are TRBV20-1 and TRBJ2-7; D ambiguous. This CDR3 is built from 15 residues. Germline CDR1 DFQATT, CDR2 SNEGSKA (reference sequence). V was pared by 3 bases and J by 0 bases, with 15 bases between. The CDR3 spells CSASTSASSSYEQYF. The CDR3 nucleotides are TGCAGTGCTAGTACCTCGGCTTCGAGCTCCTACGAGCAGTACTTC.

On this clonotype: A much larger clone sits a single nucleotide away, making a read error possible. The chain couples TRBV27 to TRBJ2-7; the D is unclear. This CDR3 has 13 residues. Germline assignment: CDR1 MNHEY and CDR2 SMNVEV (reference sequence). CDR3 region: CTSSLSNPGEQYF. The DNA for the CDR3 is TGTACCAGCAGTTTGTCAAATCCGGGTGAACAGTACTTC.

The chain links TRBV6-6 to TRBJ1-1; 10 bases map to TRBD1. The CDR3 is 17 residues long. In germline, CDR1 is MNHNY, CDR2 SVGAGI (reference sequence). After removal of 0 bases from V and 5 bases from J, the junction contained 9 bases not matched to a gene. CDR3 in amino acids: CASSYSGLRDRGTEAFF. CDR3 DNA: TGTGCCAGCAGTTACTCGGGACTCCGGGACAGGGGAACTGAAGCTTTCTTT.

This clonotype was picked up many times. The chain is built from TRBV28 and TRBJ2-1; D is unresolved. Germline V gene lookup returns CDR1 MDHEN and CDR2 SYDVKM. V was cut by 3 bases and J by 3 bases, with 6 bases left in between. The CDR3 has 13 residues. This chain's CDR3 is CASSLGIYNEQFF. CDR3 sequence (DNA): TGTGCCAGCAGTTTGGGAATCTACAATGAGCAGTTCTTC.

This rearrangement joins TRBV5-1 to TRBJ2-2; D unresolved. This CDR3 is built from 15 residues. V was clipped by 0 bases and J by 0 bases, with 6 bases between them. In germline, CDR1 is SGHRS, CDR2 YFSETQ. The DNA for the CDR3 is TGCGCCAGCAGCTTGGATGTCCCGAACACCGGGGAGCTGTTTTTT. Translation: CASSLDVPNTGELFF.

This clonotype was observed a handful of times. The chain is built from TRBV6-5 and TRBJ2-7, with TRBD1 matching over 7 bases. With 2 bases clipped from V and 7 bases from J, the junction kept 14 bases outside the gene matches. The CDR3 is 16 residues long. CDR1 and CDR2 (germline): MNHEY, SVGAGI. In DNA form, the CDR3 reads TGTGCCAGCAGTTACATCGCACGGACAGGAGCTTTGGAGCAGTACTTC. Translation: CASSYIARTGALEQYF.

Details on this clonotype: A much larger clone differs by one base, so this may be a read error. The rearrangement joins TRBV2 to TRBJ1-4, with TRBD1 identical over 7 bases. Germline lookup yields CDR1 SNHLY and CDR2 FYNNEI. The CDR3 loop spans 14 amino acids. CDR3 region: CVSSAGGHYEKLFF. The CDR3 nucleotides are TGTGTCAGCAGTGCAGGGGGGCATTACGAAAAACTGTTTTTT. The variable domain in full, completed from reference TRBV2 and TRBJ1-4, reads EPEVTQTPSHQVTQMGQEVILRCVPISNHLYFYWYRQILGQKVEFLVSFYNNEISEKSEIFDDQFSVERPDGSNFTLKIRSTKLEDSAMYFCVSSAGGHYEKLFFGSGTQLSVL.

In its sample, this clonotype was seen many times. This chain connects TRBV18 to TRBJ1-1; D is undetermined. The V gene lost 2 bases and the J gene lost 4 bases, with 8 bases spanning the gap. Germline V gene lookup returns CDR1 KGHSH and CDR2 LQKENI. The CDR3 totals 13 residues. The CDR3 here is CASSPSRSTEAFF. The CDR3 coding sequence is TGTGCCAGCTCACCATCGAGGTCCACTGAAGCTTTCTTT.

The sample holds a few counts of this clonotype. The chain combines TRBV11-2 with TRBJ2-1, with 8 nucleotides matching TRBD2. The J segment lost 10 bases and the V segment lost 4 bases, leaving 18 bases of the junction unmatched. The CDR3 loop spans 17 amino acids. The germline CDR1 and CDR2 sequences are SGHAT and FQNNGV. The CDR3, as DNA: TGTGCCAGCAGCTCCTACCAGACTAGCGCCCGGGGTGGGGAGCAGTTCTTC. Translating gives CASSSYQTSARGGEQFF.

The sample holds many counts of this clonotype. The gene calls are TRBV6-5 and TRBJ2-5; no definite D call. Trimming pared 2 bases from V and 2 bases from J, leaving 9 bases between. The CDR3 has 14 amino acids. Germline V gives CDR1 MNHEY, CDR2 SVGAGI. CDR3 sequence reads: CASSYRAAQETQYF. CDR3 coding DNA: TGTGCCAGCAGTTACAGGGCAGCACAAGAGACCCAGTACTTC.

In this sample, this clonotype turned up many times. V is TRBV20-1 and J is TRBJ2-1, with D tentatively TRBD1 or TRBD2 (5 bases each). This CDR3 is built from 13 residues. V was trimmed by 5 bases and J by 2 bases, leaving 10 bases between them. The V gene's germline CDR1 is DFQATT and CDR2 SNEGSKA (reference sequence). CDR3 bases: TGCAGTGCTTCGGGACCGGCCTACAATGAGCAGTTCTTC. This gives the protein CSASGPAYNEQFF.

This clonotype was observed at least ten times. The chain recombines TRBV28 with TRBJ2-1, with TRBD2 identical over 10 bases. The CDR3 sequence is 17 residues long. The trim removed 5 bases at V and 1 base at J, leaving 8 bases unmatched. CDR1 MDHEN and CDR2 SYDVKM come from the germline V gene. The CDR3 DNA is TGTGCCAGCAGTATGTCCGGGACTAGCGCTTCCTACAATGAGCAGTTCTTC. Translated: CASSMSGTSASYNEQFF.

In this sample, this clonotype turned up a few times. J is TRBJ1-3 and V is TRBV6-1; D is possibly TRBD1 (5 bases). CDR3 length: 15 residues. Trimming pared 6 bases from V and 4 bases from J, leaving 16 bases between. The germline V gene has CDR1 MNHNS and CDR2 SASEGT. CDR3 loop: CASRRAGPSGNTIYF. The CDR3 DNA follows: TGTGCCAGCAGAAGAGCGGGACCTTCCGGAAACACCATATATTTT.

This clonotype was observed many times. The chain combines TRBV6-1 with TRBJ2-1; D is unresolved. Germline V gives CDR1 MNHNS, CDR2 SASEGT. Trimming removed 8 bases at V and 4 bases at J, with 9 bases between. The CDR3 totals 12 residues. The CDR3 DNA follows: TGTGCCAGCGGCCTATATTACAATGAGCAGTTCTTC. Residues: CASGLYYNEQFF.

Details on this clonotype: A much larger clone sits a single nucleotide away, making a read error possible. Given the absence of the conserved phenylalanine or tryptophan at the CDR3 end, a read error is likely. The V call is TRBV12-3 or TRBV12-4, the J call TRBJ2-5; 10 positions agree with TRBD2. This CDR3 has 18 residues. Trimming cost V 6 bases and J 5 bases; bases outside gene matches: 18. The CDR3 sequence: CASSWNTPAGGPVETQYL. The CDR3 coding sequence is TGTGCCAGCAGCTGGAACACCCCAGCGGGAGGGCCGGTGGAGACCCAGTACCTC.

At least ten counts were recorded for this clonotype. The chain employs TRBV30 and TRBJ1-2; 8 bases are a match to TRBD1. CDR1 is GTSNPN and CDR2 is SVGIG in the germline V gene (reference sequence). There are 13 residues in the CDR3. Trimming took 3 bases from V and 8 from J; bases not matched to a gene: 8. CDR3 loop: CAWSLAGGWGYTF. DNA of the CDR3: TGTGCCTGGAGCCTTGCAGGGGGCTGGGGCTACACCTTC.

The V gene is TRBV7-3, the J gene TRBJ2-1; TRBD1 agrees at 9 bases. Germline CDR1 is SGHTA and CDR2 is FQGTGA. This CDR3 is built from 15 residues. Trimming took 4 bases from V and 5 from J; bases not matched to a gene: 6. The CDR3 protein is CASSSGTGYNNEQFF. CDR3 in DNA: TGTGCCAGCAGCTCCGGGACAGGGTATAACAATGAGCAGTTCTTC.

The rearrangement joins TRBV7-6 to TRBJ2-2, with D hard to call. Germline-derived CDR1 and CDR2 are SGHVS and FNYEAQ. The CDR3 extends over 14 amino acids. V shed 4 bases and J shed 3 bases, with 9 bases lying between them. CDR3 sequence: CASSYRTDTGELFF. CDR3 sequence (DNA): TGTGCCAGCAGCTACCGGACGGACACCGGGGAGCTGTTTTTT. The full variable domain, in which reference TRBV7-6 and TRBJ2-2 provide the parts outside the CDR3, is GAGVSQSPRYKVTKRGQDVALRCDPISGHVSLYWYRQALGQGPEFLTYFNYEAQQDKSGLPNDRFSAERPEGSISTLTIQRTEQRDSAMYRCASSYRTDTGELFFGEGSRLTVL.

This clonotype was seen a handful of times. This chain joins TRBV7-9 and TRBJ1-1; a possible D gene is TRBD1 (5 bases). Trimming took 6 bases from V and 7 from J, leaving 15 bases between them. This CDR3 is 13 amino acids long. Germline V gives CDR1 SEHNR, CDR2 FQNEAQ (reference sequence). The CDR3 DNA sequence: TGTGCCAGCAGAGCCGGGGGGGGTAGTGAAGCTTTCTTT. This encodes CASRAGGGSEAFF.

The V gene is TRBV9, the J gene TRBJ2-2; TRBD1 matches 8 bases. The ends lost 0 bases at V and 2 bases at J; junction bases unmatched: 12. This CDR3 contains 19 residues. CDR1 SGDLS and CDR2 YYNGEE come from the germline V gene. The CDR3 coding sequence is TGTGCCAGCAGCGTAGACGCGGGACAGGTGGTTCGAAACACCGGGGAGCTGTTTTTT. Translated: CASSVDAGQVVRNTGELFF.

This clonotype has just a few counts. V gene TRBV6-1 combines with J gene TRBJ2-2; D uncertain. The CDR3 has 14 amino acids. With 4 bases removed from V and 0 bases from J, the gap between germline ends came to 6 bases. CDR1 and CDR2 from the germline V gene are MNHNS and SASEGT. For the CDR3, the DNA is TGTGCCAGCAGTGGAGTCACGAACACCGGGGAGCTGTTTTTT. Amino acid sequence: CASSGVTNTGELFF.

The V call is TRBV12-3 or TRBV12-4, the J call TRBJ2-7, with TRBD1 as a possible D gene (6 bases). The CDR3 has 15 amino acids. Between the trimmed V and J ends, which lost 5 bases and 2 bases, there was a span of 16 bases. This chain's CDR3 is CASSGGQANAYEQYF. CDR3 bases: TGTGCCAGCAGTGGGGGCCAGGCAAATGCCTACGAGCAGTACTTC.

The CDR3 is CASSKGSTDTQYF. CDR3 coding DNA: TGTGCCAGTAGTAAAGGCAGCACAGATACGCAGTATTTT. The gene calls are TRBV19 and TRBJ2-3; D uncertain. The CDR3 is made up of 13 amino acids. Per germline, CDR1 LNHDA and CDR2 SQIVND (reference sequence). V lost 4 bases, J lost 0 bases, and 5 bases lay in between.

About this clonotype: A read error may be the cause here, since a much bigger clone is one base away. The genes are TRBV20-1 and TRBJ2-1; 11 bases line up with TRBD2. The CDR3 contains 15 residues. Germline V gene data show CDR1 as DFQATT and CDR2 as SNEGSKA (reference sequence). The CDR3 loop is CSTRDSGRANNEQFF. The CDR3, as DNA: TGCAGTACTAGAGATAGCGGGAGGGCGAATAATGAGCAGTTCTTC.

This clonotype was seen many times. The chain has TRBV29-1 and TRBJ2-5; a weak D match, TRBD2 (6 bases). V was pared by 0 bases and J by 0 bases, with 8 bases between. Germline V gene data show CDR1 as SQVTM and CDR2 as ANQGSEA. CDR3 length: 14 residues. CDR3 protein: CSVEDWRDQETQYF. The CDR3 coding sequence is TGCAGCGTTGAAGATTGGAGGGACCAAGAGACCCAGTACTTC.

This clonotype came up many times. The chain couples TRBV27 to TRBJ2-7, with D possibly being TRBD2 (6 bases). The CDR3 has 20 amino acids. V shed 1 base and J shed 1 base, with 26 bases lying between them. The germline V gene has CDR1 MNHEY and CDR2 SMNVEV (reference sequence). CDR3 nucleotides: TGTGCCAGCAGTTTATGGACTACGACCAAAATCACCATTCTATCCTACGAGCAGTACTTC. Translation: CASSLWTTTKITILSYEQYF.

This clonotype occurred many times. The CDR3 region is CASSLAGVINTGELFF. In DNA form, the CDR3 reads TGTGCCAGCAGCTTAGCAGGAGTGATAAACACCGGGGAGCTGTTTTTT. The rearrangement uses TRBV11-2 and TRBJ2-2; no reliable D call. The CDR3 contains 16 residues. The germline V and J ends were trimmed by 1 base and 2 bases, with 11 bases remaining between them. The germline gives CDR1 SGHAT, CDR2 FQNNGV.

Many counts were recorded for this clonotype. J is TRBJ2-1 and V is TRBV12-3 or TRBV12-4, with 9 bases identical to TRBD1. Trimming at V came to 3 bases and at J to 0 bases, leaving 9 bases not matched to a gene. This CDR3 has 18 residues. The CDR3, as DNA: TGTGCCAGCAGTTTCCGTTCCGGGACAGGGAGCTCCTACAATGAGCAGTTCTTC. Amino acids: CASSFRSGTGSSYNEQFF.

Here the CDR3 reads CASSLAPSASELYNEQFF. CDR3 nucleotides: TGTGCCAGCAGCTTAGCCCCCTCAGCAAGCGAGCTCTACAATGAGCAGTTCTTC. The V and J genes are TRBV13 and TRBJ2-1; D gene ambiguous. This CDR3 contains 18 residues. V gave up 1 base and J gave up 3 bases, with 19 bases separating them. Germline V gene lookup returns CDR1 PRHDT and CDR2 FYEKMQ (reference sequence).

This chain uses TRBV7-2 with TRBJ2-2; no clear D gene. This CDR3 comprises 15 residues. V was pared by 4 bases and J by 5 bases, with 14 bases between. Germline V gives CDR1 SGHTA, CDR2 FQGNSA. DNA of the CDR3: TGTGCCAGCAGCTCGGAAGGGTTGGGGACCGGGGAGCTGTTTTTT. Its translation: CASSSEGLGTGELFF. The full variable domain, completed using reference TRBV7-2 and TRBJ2-2, is GAGVSQSPSNKVTEKGKDVELRCDPISGHTALYWYRQSLGQGLEFLIYFQGNSAPDKSGLPSDRFSAERTGGSVSTLTIQRTQQEDSAVYLCASSSEGLGTGELFFGEGSRLTVL.